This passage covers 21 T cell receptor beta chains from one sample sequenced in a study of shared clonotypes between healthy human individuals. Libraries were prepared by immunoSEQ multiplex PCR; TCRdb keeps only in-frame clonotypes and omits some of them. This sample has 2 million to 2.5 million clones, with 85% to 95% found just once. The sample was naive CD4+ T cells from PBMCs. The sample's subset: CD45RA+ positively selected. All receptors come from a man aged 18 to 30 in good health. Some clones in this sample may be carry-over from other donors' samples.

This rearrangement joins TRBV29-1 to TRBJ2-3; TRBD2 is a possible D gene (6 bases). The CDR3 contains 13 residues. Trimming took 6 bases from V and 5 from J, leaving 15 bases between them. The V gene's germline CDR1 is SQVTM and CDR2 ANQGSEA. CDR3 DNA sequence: TGCAGCGTGAGGGGACTTGCCCTAGATACGCAGTATTTT. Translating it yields CSVRGLALDTQYF.

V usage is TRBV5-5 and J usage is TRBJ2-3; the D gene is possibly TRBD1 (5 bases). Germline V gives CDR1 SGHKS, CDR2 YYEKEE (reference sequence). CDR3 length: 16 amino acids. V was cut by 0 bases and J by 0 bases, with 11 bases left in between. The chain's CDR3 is CASSLDRTTSTDTQYF. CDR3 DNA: TGTGCCAGCAGCTTGGATAGGACAACTAGCACAGATACGCAGTATTTT.

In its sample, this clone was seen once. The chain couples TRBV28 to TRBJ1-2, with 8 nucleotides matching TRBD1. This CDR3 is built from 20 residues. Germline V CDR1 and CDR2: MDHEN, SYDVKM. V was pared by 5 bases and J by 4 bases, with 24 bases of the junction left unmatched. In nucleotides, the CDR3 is TGTGCCAGCAGTCCCCCCGCGGCATGGGCAGGGGGCCCTCCGGGCTATGGCTACACCTTC. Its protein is CASSPPAAWAGGPPGYGYTF.

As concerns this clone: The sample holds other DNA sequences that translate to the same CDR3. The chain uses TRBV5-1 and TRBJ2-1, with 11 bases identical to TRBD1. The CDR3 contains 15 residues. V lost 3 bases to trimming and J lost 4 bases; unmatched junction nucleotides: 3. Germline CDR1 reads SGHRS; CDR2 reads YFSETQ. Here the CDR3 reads CASSSGQGAYNEQFF. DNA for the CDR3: TGCGCCAGCAGCTCAGGACAGGGGGCATACAATGAGCAGTTCTTC. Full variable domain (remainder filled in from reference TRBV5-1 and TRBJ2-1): KAGVTQTPRYLIKTRGQQVTLSCSPISGHRSVSWYQQTPGQGLQFLFEYFSETQRNKGNFPGRFSGRQFSNSRSEMNVSTLELGDSALYLCASSSGQGAYNEQFFGPGTRLTVL.

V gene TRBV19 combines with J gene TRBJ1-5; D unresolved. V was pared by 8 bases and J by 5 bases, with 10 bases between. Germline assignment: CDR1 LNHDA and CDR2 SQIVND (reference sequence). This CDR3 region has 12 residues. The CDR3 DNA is TGTGCCAGTTCAAGGGTAGATCAGCCCCAGCATTTT. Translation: CASSRVDQPQHF. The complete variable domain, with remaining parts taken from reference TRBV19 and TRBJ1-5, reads DGGITQSPKYLFRKEGQNVTLSCEQNLNHDAMYWYRQDPGQGLRLIYYSQIVNDFQKGDIAEGYSVSREKKESFPLTVTSAQKNPTAFYLCASSRVDQPQHFGDGTRLSIL.

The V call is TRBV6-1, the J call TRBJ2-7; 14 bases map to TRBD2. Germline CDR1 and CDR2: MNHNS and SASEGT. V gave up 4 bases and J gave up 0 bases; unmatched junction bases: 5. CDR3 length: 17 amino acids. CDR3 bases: TGTGCCAGCAGTGGAGGGACTAGCGGGAGCCCCTCCTACGAGCAGTACTTC. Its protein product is CASSGGTSGSPSYEQYF.

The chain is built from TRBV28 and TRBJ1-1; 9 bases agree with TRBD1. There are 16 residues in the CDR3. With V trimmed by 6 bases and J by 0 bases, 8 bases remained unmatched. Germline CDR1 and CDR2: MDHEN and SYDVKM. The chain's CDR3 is CASRDGQGRMNTEAFF. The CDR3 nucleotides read TGTGCCAGCAGGGACGGACAGGGGCGAATGAACACTGAAGCTTTCTTT.

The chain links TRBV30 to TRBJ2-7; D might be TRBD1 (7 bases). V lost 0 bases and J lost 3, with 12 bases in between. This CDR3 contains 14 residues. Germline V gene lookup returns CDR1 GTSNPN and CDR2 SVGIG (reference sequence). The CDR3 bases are TGTGCCTGGAGTGTAGGAGGGACAGTCTACGAGCAGTACTTC. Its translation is CAWSVGGTVYEQYF.

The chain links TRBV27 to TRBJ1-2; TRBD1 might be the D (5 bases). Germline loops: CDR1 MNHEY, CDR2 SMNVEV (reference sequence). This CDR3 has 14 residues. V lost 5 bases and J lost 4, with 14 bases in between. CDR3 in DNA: TGTGCCAGCAGTCCCTCGTGGGGCGGCTATGGCTACACCTTC. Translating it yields CASSPSWGGYGYTF.

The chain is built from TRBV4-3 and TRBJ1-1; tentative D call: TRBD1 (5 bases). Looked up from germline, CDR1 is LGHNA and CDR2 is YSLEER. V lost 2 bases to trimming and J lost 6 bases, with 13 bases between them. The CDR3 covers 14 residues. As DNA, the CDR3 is TGCGCCAGCAGCCAATCCGGGGGGATGGCTGAAGCTTTCTTT. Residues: CASSQSGGMAEAFF.

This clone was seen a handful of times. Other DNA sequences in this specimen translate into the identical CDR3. CDR3 sequence reads: CASSADRVNTEAFF. Here the CDR3 DNA reads TGCGCCAGCAGCGCGGACAGGGTGAACACTGAAGCTTTCTTT. The rearrangement uses TRBV5-1 and TRBJ1-1, with TRBD1 matching 8 bases. Germline V gene lookup returns CDR1 SGHRS and CDR2 YFSETQ. V dropped 4 bases and J dropped 0; count of bases not matched to a gene: 2. The CDR3 has 14 amino acids.

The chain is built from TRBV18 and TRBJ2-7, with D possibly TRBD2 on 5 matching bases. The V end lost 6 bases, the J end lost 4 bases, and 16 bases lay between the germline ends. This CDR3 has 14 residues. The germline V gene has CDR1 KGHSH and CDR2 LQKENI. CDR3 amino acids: CASSLATSNYEQYF. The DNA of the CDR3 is TGTGCCAGCTCGTTAGCGACCTCCAATTACGAGCAGTACTTC.

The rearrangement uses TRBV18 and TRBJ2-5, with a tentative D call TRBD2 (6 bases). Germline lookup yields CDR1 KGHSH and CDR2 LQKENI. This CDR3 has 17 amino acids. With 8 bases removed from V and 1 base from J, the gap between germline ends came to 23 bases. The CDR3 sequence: CASRPPEGRALQETQYF. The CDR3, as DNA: TGTGCCAGCCGCCCCCCGGAGGGCAGGGCCCTCCAAGAGACCCAGTACTTC.

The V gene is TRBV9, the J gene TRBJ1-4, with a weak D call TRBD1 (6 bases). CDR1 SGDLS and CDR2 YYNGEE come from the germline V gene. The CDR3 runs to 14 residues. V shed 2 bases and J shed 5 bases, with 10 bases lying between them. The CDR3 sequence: CASSVGAMNEKLFF. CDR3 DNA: TGTGCCAGCAGCGTGGGGGCTATGAATGAAAAACTGTTTTTT.

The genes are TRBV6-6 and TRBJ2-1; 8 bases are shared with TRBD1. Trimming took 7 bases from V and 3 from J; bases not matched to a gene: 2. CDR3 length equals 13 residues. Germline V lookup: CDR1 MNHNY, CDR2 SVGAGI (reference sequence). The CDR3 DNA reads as TGTGCCAGCACCGACAGGGGCTACAATGAGCAGTTCTTC. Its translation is CASTDRGYNEQFF.

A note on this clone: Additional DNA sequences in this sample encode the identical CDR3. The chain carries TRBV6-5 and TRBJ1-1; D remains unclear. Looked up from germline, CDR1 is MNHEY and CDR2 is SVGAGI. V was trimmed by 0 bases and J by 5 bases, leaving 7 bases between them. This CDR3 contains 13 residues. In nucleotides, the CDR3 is TGTGCCAGCAGTTACTCTTCCAGGACTGAAGCTTTCTTT. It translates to CASSYSSRTEAFF.

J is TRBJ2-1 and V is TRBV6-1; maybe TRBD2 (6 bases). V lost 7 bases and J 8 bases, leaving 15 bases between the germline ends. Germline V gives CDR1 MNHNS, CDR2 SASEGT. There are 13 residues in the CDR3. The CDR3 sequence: CASKPQGGDEQFF. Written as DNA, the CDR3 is TGTGCCAGCAAACCCCAGGGCGGGGATGAGCAGTTCTTC.

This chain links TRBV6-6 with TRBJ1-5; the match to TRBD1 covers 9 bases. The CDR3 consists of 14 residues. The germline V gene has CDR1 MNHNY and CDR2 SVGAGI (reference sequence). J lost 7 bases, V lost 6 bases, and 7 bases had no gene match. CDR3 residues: CASRYTGTGQPQHF. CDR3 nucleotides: TGTGCCAGCAGATATACAGGGACAGGGCAGCCCCAGCATTTT.

In nucleotides, the CDR3 is TGCAGCGTGGCCCTCCTACTAGCGGGGGTAAGTGAGCAGTACTTC. Protein: CSVALLLAGVSEQYF. The chain carries TRBV29-1 and TRBJ2-7; TRBD2 aligns across 11 bases. Trimming removed 6 bases from V and 7 bases from J; junction bases left unmatched: 14. The length of the CDR3 is 15 residues. Germline V gives CDR1 SQVTM, CDR2 ANQGSEA.

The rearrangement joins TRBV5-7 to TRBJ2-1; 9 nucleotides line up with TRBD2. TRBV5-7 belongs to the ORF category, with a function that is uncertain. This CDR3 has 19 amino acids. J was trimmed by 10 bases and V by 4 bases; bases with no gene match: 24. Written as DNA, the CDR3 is TGTGCCAGCAGCCCGACCTGGGTGGCGGGAGGGCCCTGGAGCGTGGAGCAGTTCTTC. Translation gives CASSPTWVAGGPWSVEQFF.

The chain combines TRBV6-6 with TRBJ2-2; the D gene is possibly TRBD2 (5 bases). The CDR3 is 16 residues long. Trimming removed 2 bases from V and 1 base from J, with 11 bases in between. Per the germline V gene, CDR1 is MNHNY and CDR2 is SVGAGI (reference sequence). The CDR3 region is CASSYPRGRNTGELFF. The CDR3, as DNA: TGTGCCAGCAGTTACCCGCGAGGGAGGAACACCGGGGAGCTGTTTTTT.